One sample yielded the 10 T cell receptor beta chains listed below, sequenced in a study of shared clonotypes between healthy human individuals. Using immunoSEQ multiplex PCR, the repertoire was profiled, and TCRdb retains in-frame clones only, with some absent. The sample records 1.4 million to 1.5 million clones, roughly 96% being singletons. The sample consisted of naive CD4+ T cells sorted from blood. Subset here: CD45RA+ positively selected. These receptors originate from a man aged 25-45 years in good health.

The rearrangement links TRBV4-3 to TRBJ2-5; D ambiguous. Trimming pared 0 bases from V and 2 bases from J, leaving 10 bases between. CDR3 size: 15 residues. The germline gives CDR1 LGHNA, CDR2 YSLEER. CDR3 region: CASSQDVQPQETQYF. CDR3 bases: TGCGCCAGCAGCCAAGATGTCCAGCCTCAAGAGACCCAGTACTTC.

The chain recombines TRBV5-4 with TRBJ2-2; 10 bases are a match to TRBD2. Germline V lookup: CDR1 SGHNT, CDR2 YYREEE (reference sequence). This CDR3 region has 16 residues. V dropped 4 bases and J dropped 4; count of bases not matched to a gene: 7. Written as DNA, the CDR3 is TGTGCCAGCAGCCCTCCGGGACTAGCGAGCACCGGGGAGCTGTTTTTT. It specifies CASSPPGLASTGELFF.

CDR3 sequence (DNA): TGTGCCAGCAGCTCGGGGTTCGAGCAGTTCTTC. Its protein is CASSSGFEQFF. V gene TRBV7-8 combines with J gene TRBJ2-1; tentative D call: TRBD2 (5 bases). Germline CDR1 is SGHVS and CDR2 is FQNEAQ. The CDR3 sequence is 11 residues long. Trimming removed 4 bases at V and 10 bases at J, with 8 bases between.

In the case of this clone: The same CDR3 arises from other DNA sequences in this sample as well. This rearrangement joins TRBV28 to TRBJ1-2, with D hard to call. There are 12 residues in the CDR3. Germline CDR1 is MDHEN and CDR2 is SYDVKM. The germline V and J ends were trimmed by 4 bases and 5 bases, with 8 bases remaining between them. DNA of the CDR3: TGTGCCAGCAGTTCGACGGATTATGGCTACACCTTC. Its protein product is CASSSTDYGYTF.

This chain links TRBV5-1 with TRBJ2-7, with D possibly TRBD1 on 6 matching bases. This CDR3 spans 12 amino acids. Germline assignment: CDR1 SGHRS and CDR2 YFSETQ. The V gene lost 4 bases and the J gene lost 4 bases, with 9 bases spanning the gap. The CDR3 nucleotides are TGCGCCAGCAGCGTACAGGGATACGAGCAGTACTTC. It yields the protein CASSVQGYEQYF.

Written as DNA, the CDR3 is TGTGCCAGCAGCGAGGGACTCGCTCAGTTCTTC. Translated: CASSEGLAQFF. The rearrangement links TRBV9 to TRBJ2-1; possible D gene TRBD2, 6 bases. With 3 bases removed from V and 13 bases from J, the gap between germline ends came to 11 bases. The length of the CDR3 is 11 residues. CDR1 and CDR2 (germline): SGDLS, YYNGEE.

The chain links TRBV15 to TRBJ2-5; 11 bases fit TRBD2. The V segment lost 4 bases and the J segment 2 bases; nucleotides outside the gene matches: 6. Germline CDR1 is LNHNV and CDR2 is YYDKDF (reference sequence). The CDR3 is made up of 16 amino acids. CDR3 in DNA: TGTGCCACCAGCAAGTCCGGGACTAGCGGACAAGAGACCCAGTACTTC. Its translation: CATSKSGTSGQETQYF.

The chain uses TRBV5-6 and TRBJ1-5; 8 nucleotides agree with TRBD1. With V trimmed by 1 base and J by 1 base, 4 bases remained unmatched. Germline V gene lookup returns CDR1 SGHDT and CDR2 YYEEEE. This CDR3 contains 16 residues. CDR3 nucleotide sequence: TGTGCCAGCAGCTTGTACAGGGGGGGAAGCAATCAGCCCCAGCATTTT. It yields the protein CASSLYRGGSNQPQHF.

The V call is TRBV28, the J call TRBJ1-2, with D possibly matching TRBD1 (5 bases). The CDR3 has 13 residues. Per the germline V gene, CDR1 is MDHEN and CDR2 is SYDVKM. Trimming cost V 4 bases and J 4 bases, with 10 bases left between them. The CDR3 DNA follows: TGTGCCAGCAGTTCGGGACTGTCCTATGGCTACACCTTC. It yields the protein CASSSGLSYGYTF.

V gene TRBV11-2 combines with J gene TRBJ2-7, with D unclear. The CDR3 is 14 residues long. Trimming took off 3 bases at V and 1 base at J, with 10 bases between the two ends. Germline CDR1 is SGHAT and CDR2 is FQNNGV. The CDR3 is CASSFVSTSYEQYF. CDR3 nucleotide sequence: TGTGCCAGCAGCTTTGTTTCAACGTCCTACGAGCAGTACTTC.